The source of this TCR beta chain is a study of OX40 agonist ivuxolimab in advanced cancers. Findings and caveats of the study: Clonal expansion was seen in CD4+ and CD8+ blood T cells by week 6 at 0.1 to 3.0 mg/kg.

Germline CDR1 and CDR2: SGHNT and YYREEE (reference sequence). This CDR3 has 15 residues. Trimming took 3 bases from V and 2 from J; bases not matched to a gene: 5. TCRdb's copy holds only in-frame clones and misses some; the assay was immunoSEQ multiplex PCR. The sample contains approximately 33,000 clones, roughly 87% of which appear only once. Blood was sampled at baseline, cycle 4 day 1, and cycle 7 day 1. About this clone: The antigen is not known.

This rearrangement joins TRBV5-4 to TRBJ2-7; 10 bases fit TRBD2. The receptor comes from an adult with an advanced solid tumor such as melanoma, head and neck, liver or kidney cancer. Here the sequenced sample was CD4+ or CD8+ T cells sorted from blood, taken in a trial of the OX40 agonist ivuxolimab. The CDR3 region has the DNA TGTGCCAGCAGCTCGGGGCTAGCGGGGGCCTACGAGCAGTACTTC. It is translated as CASSSGLAGAYEQYF.